This paragraph covers one TCR beta chain sequence. Its antigen is not known. Libraries were prepared by immunoSEQ multiplex PCR; TCRdb keeps only in-frame clonotypes and omits some of them. The sample yields about 80,000 clones, around nine tenths seen once. The sample comes from a study of brain T cells in children with intractable seizures. Overall study findings and caveats: Patients' HCMV serostatus was unknown; virus specificity rests on CDR3 similarity alone.

The CDR3 is 16 residues long. The germline V gene encodes CDR1 SGHRS and CDR2 YFSETQ. Trimming at V came to 6 bases and at J to 8 bases, leaving 11 bases not matched to a gene. This sample comprised peripheral blood, obtained at surgery. This TCR derives from a girl aged 2-10 years with Rasmussen encephalitis and intractable seizures. This sequence joins TRBV5-1 and TRBJ2-1; 13 bases agree with TRBD2. Here the CDR3 reads CASTLLRTSGSDEQFF. The CDR3 nucleotides are TGCGCCAGCACCCTCCTCCGGACTAGCGGGAGCGATGAGCAGTTCTTC.